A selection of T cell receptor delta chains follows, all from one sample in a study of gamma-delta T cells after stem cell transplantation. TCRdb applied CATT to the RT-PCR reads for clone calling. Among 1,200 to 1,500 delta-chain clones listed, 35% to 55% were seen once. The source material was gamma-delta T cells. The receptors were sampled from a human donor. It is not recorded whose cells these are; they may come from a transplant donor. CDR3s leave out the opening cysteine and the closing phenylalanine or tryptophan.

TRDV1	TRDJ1	ALGGLAPGGIKADKLI
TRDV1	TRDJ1	ALGKRGIRVYTDKLI
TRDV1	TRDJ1	ALELPSWGTTGRTYTNKLI
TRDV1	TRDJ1	ALGEYLLQGGYTDKLI
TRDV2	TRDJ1	ACDTMGTPEDKLI
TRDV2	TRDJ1	ACDSGGYTDKLI
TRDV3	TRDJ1	ASMGGPIPQYTDKLI
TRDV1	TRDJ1	ALGVIPTLGSTDKLI
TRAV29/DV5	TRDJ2	AASAKLGDPTAQLF
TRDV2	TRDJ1	ACELLGVDRSFTDKLI
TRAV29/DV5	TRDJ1	AASAGVADTDKLI
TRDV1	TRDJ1	ALGEGLPYWGPYTDKLI
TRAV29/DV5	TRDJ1	AASVPTNAGILGRDTDKLI
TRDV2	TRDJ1	ACDGLRTDKLI
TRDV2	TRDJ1	ACVLLGDTTDKLI
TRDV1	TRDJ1	ALGPPPIMYTDKLI
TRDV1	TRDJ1	ALGESGVGDTRYTDKLI
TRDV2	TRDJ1	ACDPLTGKNYTDKLI
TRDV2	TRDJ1	ACDTITLGDTLTDKLI
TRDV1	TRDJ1	ALGELGLSTDKLI
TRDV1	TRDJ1	ALGPEVYSTFRTGGPGPPAPLYTDKLI